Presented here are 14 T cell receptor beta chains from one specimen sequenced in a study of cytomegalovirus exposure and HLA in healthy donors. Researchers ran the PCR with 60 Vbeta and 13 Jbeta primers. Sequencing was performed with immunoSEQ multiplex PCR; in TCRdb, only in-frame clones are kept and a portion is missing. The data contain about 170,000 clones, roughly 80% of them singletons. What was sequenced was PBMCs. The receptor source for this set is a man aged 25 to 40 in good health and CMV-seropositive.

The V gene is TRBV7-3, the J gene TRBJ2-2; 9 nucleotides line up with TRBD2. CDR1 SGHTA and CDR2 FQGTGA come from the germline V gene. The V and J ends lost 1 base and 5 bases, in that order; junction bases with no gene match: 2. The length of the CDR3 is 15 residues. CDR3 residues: CASSLSGRGTGELFF. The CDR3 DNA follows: TGTGCCAGCAGCTTAAGCGGGAGGGGGACCGGGGAGCTGTTTTTT.

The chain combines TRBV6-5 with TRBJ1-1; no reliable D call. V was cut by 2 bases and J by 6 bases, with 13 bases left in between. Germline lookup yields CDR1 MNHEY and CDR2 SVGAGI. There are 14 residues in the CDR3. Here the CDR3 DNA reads TGTGCCAGCAGTTACGGACGAGGGAGTTCTGAAGCTTTCTTT. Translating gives CASSYGRGSSEAFF.

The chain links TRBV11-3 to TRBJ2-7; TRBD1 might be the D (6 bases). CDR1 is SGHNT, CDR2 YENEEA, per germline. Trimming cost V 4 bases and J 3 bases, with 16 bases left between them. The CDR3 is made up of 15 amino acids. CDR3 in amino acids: CASSSSLGHFYEQYF. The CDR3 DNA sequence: TGTGCCAGCAGCTCCTCGTTGGGACACTTCTACGAGCAGTACTTC.

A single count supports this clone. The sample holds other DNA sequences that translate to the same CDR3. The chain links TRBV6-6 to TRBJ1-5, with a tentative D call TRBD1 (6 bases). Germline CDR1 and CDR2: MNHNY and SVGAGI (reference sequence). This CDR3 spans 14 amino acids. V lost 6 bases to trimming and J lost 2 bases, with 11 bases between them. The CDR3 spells CASSPDRRNQPQHF. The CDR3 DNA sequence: TGTGCCAGCAGCCCTGACAGGCGCAATCAGCCCCAGCATTTT.

This CDR3 is CASSEEANTEAFF. CDR3 bases: TGTGCCAGCAGTGAAGAAGCGAACACTGAAGCTTTCTTT. The chain uses TRBV2 and TRBJ1-1; D remains ambiguous. CDR1 and CDR2 (germline): SNHLY, FYNNEI. This CDR3 has 13 residues. V shed 1 base and J shed 1 base, with 4 bases lying between them.

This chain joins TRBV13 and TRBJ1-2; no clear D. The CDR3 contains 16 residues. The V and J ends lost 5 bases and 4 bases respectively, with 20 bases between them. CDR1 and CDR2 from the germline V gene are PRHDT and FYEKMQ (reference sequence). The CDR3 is CASSGPTARHPYGYTF. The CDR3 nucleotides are TGTGCCAGCAGCGGGCCAACAGCACGCCATCCCTATGGCTACACCTTC.

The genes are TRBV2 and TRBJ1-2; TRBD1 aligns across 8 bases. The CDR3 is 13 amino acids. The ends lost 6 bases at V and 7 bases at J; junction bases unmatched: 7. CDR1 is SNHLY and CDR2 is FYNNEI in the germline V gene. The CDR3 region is CASRPTGVLGYTF. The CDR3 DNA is TGTGCCAGCAGGCCGACAGGGGTGCTTGGCTACACCTTC.

CDR3 bases: TGTGCCTGGAGGGTTGTTCCAGGGGCTAATGAAAAACTGTTTTTT. It translates to CAWRVVPGANEKLFF. The V and J genes are TRBV30 and TRBJ1-4, with a weak D call TRBD1 (6 bases). V lost 3 bases and J lost 3, with 14 bases in between. CDR1 and CDR2 (germline): GTSNPN, SVGIG (reference sequence). CDR3 length: 15 amino acids.

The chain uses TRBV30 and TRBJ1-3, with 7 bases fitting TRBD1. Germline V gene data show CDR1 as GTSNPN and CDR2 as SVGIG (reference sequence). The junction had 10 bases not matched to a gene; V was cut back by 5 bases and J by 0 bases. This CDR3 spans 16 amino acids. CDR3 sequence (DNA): TGTGCCTGGGGTGAACCCGGGACAGTCTCTGGAAACACCATATATTTT. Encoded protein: CAWGEPGTVSGNTIYF. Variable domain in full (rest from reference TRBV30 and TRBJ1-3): SQTIHQWPATLVQPVGSPLSLECTVEGTSNPNLYWYRQAAGRGLQLLFYSVGIGQISSEVPQNLSASRPQDRQFILSSKKLLLSDSGFYLCAWGEPGTVSGNTIYFGEGSWLTVV.

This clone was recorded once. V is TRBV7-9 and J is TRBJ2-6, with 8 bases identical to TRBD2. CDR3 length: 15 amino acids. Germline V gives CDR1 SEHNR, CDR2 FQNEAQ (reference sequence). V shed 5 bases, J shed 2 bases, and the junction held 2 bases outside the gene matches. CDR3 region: CASSLSGAGANVLTF. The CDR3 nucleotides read TGTGCCAGCAGCCTTAGCGGGGCTGGGGCCAACGTCCTGACTTTC.

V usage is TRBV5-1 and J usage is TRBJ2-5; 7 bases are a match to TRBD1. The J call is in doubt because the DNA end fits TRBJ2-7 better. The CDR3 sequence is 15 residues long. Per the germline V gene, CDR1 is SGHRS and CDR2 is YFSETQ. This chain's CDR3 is CASSRDSIQSYEQYF. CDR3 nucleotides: TGCGCCAGCAGCAGGGACAGCATCCAATCCTACGAGCAGTACTTC.

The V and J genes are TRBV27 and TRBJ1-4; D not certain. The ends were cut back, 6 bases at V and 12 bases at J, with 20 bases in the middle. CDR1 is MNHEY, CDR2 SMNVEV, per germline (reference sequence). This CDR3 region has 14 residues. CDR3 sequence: CASRTGSAARQLFF. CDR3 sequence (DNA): TGTGCCAGCAGGACTGGGTCGGCCGCTCGACAACTGTTTTTT.

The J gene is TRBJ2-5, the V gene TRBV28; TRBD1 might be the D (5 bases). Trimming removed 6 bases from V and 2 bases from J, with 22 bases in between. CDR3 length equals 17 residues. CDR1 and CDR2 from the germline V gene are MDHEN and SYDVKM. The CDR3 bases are TGTGCCAGCAGAACTCCCTTTAGGGGAACGGCGCAAGAGACCCAGTACTTC. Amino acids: CASRTPFRGTAQETQYF.

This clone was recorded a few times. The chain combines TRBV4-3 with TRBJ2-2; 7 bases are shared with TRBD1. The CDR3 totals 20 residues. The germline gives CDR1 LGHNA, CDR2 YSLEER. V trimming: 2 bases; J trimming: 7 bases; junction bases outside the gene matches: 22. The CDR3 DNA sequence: TGCGCCAGCAGCCAATGGTCCATTGGTCTGGGACAGCTGATCAGCGGGGAGCTGTTTTTT. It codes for CASSQWSIGLGQLISGELFF.